Below, 23 T cell receptor beta chains from the same sample are listed, as sequenced in a study of T cell changes during pregnancy in multiple sclerosis. TCRdb keeps only in-frame clones here, not all; method: immunoSEQ multiplex PCR. The table records tens of thousands of clones, more than 75% of them present only once. Sequences were derived from CD8+ T cells from peripheral blood mononuclear cells, sampled after pregnancy. The receptors were sampled from a female donor in good health, enrolled as a control in a pregnancy study.

The chain links TRBV7-9 to TRBJ1-6, with TRBD1 matching 10 bases. J was trimmed by 8 bases and V by 4 bases; bases with no gene match: 8. This CDR3 is built from 16 residues. CDR1 is SEHNR, CDR2 FQNEAQ, per germline (reference sequence). CDR3 sequence: CASSSTVTGGDSPLHF. In nucleotides, the CDR3 is TGTGCCAGCAGCTCAACTGTGACAGGGGGCGATTCACCCCTCCACTTT.

The chain recombines TRBV11-2 with TRBJ1-3; D perhaps matches TRBD1 (5 bases). The CDR3 contains 14 residues. V was cut by 1 base and J by 4 bases, with 8 bases left in between. From germline, CDR1 is SGHAT and CDR2 FQNNGV. CDR3 DNA sequence: TGTGCCAGCAGCTTAGGGGGCTCGGGAAACACCATATATTTT. Protein: CASSLGGSGNTIYF.

This sequence joins TRBV28 and TRBJ1-2; 8 bases align to TRBD1. The CDR3 covers 15 residues. Germline values: CDR1 MDHEN, CDR2 SYDVKM. J lost 2 bases, V lost 2 bases, and 4 bases had no gene match. Written as DNA, the CDR3 is TGTGCCAGCAGTTTAATGGACAGGGCAAACTATGGCTACACCTTC. Translating it yields CASSLMDRANYGYTF.

The V call is TRBV15, the J call TRBJ2-7; 8 bases are shared with TRBD1. Germline V gene sequence: CDR1 LNHNV, CDR2 YYDKDF (reference sequence). The CDR3 is 15 amino acids. The trim removed 2 bases at V and 6 bases at J, leaving 9 bases unmatched. The CDR3 here is CATSRTGQGLAEQYF. The CDR3 bases are TGTGCCACCAGCAGAACCGGACAGGGTCTCGCCGAGCAGTACTTC.

On this clone itself: Compared with germline, one end of the junction differs, possibly owing to a read error. This rearrangement joins TRBV10-1 to TRBJ1-6; possible D gene TRBD1, 5 bases. The germline gives CDR1 WNHNN, CDR2 SYGVQD (reference sequence). There are 22 residues in the CDR3. Here the CDR3 DNA reads TGCGCCAGCAGTGAGCCGAAGTCGGCTTCCGGATTCGCTCGGGGGGATAATTCACTCCTCCACTTT. Amino acid sequence: CASSEPKSASGFARGDNSLLHF.

This clone occurred once. The chain combines TRBV9 with TRBJ1-1, with TRBD1 as a possible D gene (6 bases). The CDR3 contains 16 residues. Looked up from germline, CDR1 is SGDLS and CDR2 is YYNGEE. The V and J ends lost 5 bases and 4 bases respectively, with 21 bases between them. CDR3 nucleotides: TGTGCCAGCAGGACGAGAGAGTCAGGGGAAAGCACTGAAGCTTTCTTT. Translated, it gives CASRTRESGESTEAFF.

This clone was observed once. This chain links TRBV5-5 with TRBJ2-5; 7 positions match TRBD1. The V and J ends lost 4 bases and 5 bases, in that order; junction bases with no gene match: 11. The germline gives CDR1 SGHKS, CDR2 YYEKEE (reference sequence). The CDR3 is 15 amino acids. CDR3 sequence reads: CASSPPGQRSETQYF. The CDR3 DNA reads as TGTGCCAGCAGCCCCCCGGGACAGAGGTCGGAGACCCAGTACTTC.

The chain employs TRBV13 and TRBJ2-1; 8 bases are a match to TRBD2. Germline lookup yields CDR1 PRHDT and CDR2 FYEKMQ (reference sequence). V lost 7 bases and J lost 7; bases outside the gene matches: 3. The CDR3 contains 12 residues. The CDR3 coding sequence is TGTGCCAGCACAACGGGGGGGAATGAGCAGTTCTTC. It encodes CASTTGGNEQFF. Combining the CDR3 with reference TRBV13 and TRBJ2-1 gives the whole variable domain AAGVIQSPRHLIKEKRETATLKCYPIPRHDTVYWYQQGPGQDPQFLISFYEKMQSDKGSIPDRFSAQQFSDYHSELNMSSLELGDSALYFCASTTGGNEQFFGPGTRLTVL.

The chain combines TRBV19 with TRBJ2-1, with 7 bases lining up with TRBD2. Losses at the gene ends were 3 bases for V and 0 bases for J; bases not matched to a gene: 11. Germline CDR1 is LNHDA and CDR2 is SQIVND (reference sequence). The CDR3 contains 18 residues. CDR3 loop: CASSMVVAGVDSYNEQFF. The CDR3, as DNA: TGTGCCAGTAGTATGGTCGTGGCGGGGGTGGACTCCTACAATGAGCAGTTCTTC. Full variable domain (remainder filled in from reference TRBV19 and TRBJ2-1): DGGITQSPKYLFRKEGQNVTLSCEQNLNHDAMYWYRQDPGQGLRLIYYSQIVNDFQKGDIAEGYSVSREKKESFPLTVTSAQKNPTAFYLCASSMVVAGVDSYNEQFFGPGTRLTVL.

The chain carries TRBV28 and TRBJ1-2; TRBD1 matches at 10 bases. CDR1 is MDHEN and CDR2 is SYDVKM in the germline V gene. The CDR3 is 14 amino acids. The trim removed 5 bases at V and 5 bases at J, leaving 5 bases unmatched. In DNA, the CDR3 is TGTGCCAGCAGTAGATCGGACAGGGGGTATGGCTACACCTTC. Its protein product is CASSRSDRGYGYTF.

A word on this clone: The sample contains more than one DNA sequence encoding this CDR3. The V and J genes are TRBV5-1 and TRBJ2-3, with TRBD2 as a possible D gene (5 bases). This CDR3 is built from 14 residues. Germline V gene lookup returns CDR1 SGHRS and CDR2 YFSETQ. Trimming left V 7 bases short and J 3 bases short, with 15 bases between. The CDR3 DNA follows: TGCGCCAGCGCCGGGATCGTGGGTACAGATACGCAGTATTTT. It encodes CASAGIVGTDTQYF.

This chain links TRBV6-5 with TRBJ1-6, with D unclear. The CDR3 loop spans 12 amino acids. V lost 2 bases and J lost 7, with 3 bases in between. The germline gives CDR1 MNHEY, CDR2 SVGAGI. DNA for the CDR3: TGTGCCAGCAGTTACCCGAATTCACCCCTCCACTTT. This sequence encodes CASSYPNSPLHF.

This clone was seen a handful of times. The chain joins TRBV5-8 to TRBJ2-2; no reliable D call. V lost 4 bases and J lost 1, with 8 bases in between. This CDR3 is built from 14 residues. Germline assignment: CDR1 SGHTS and CDR2 YDEGEE. The CDR3 DNA reads TGTGCCAGCAGCCTGCCACAGAACACCGGGGAGCTGTTTTTT. This codes for CASSLPQNTGELFF.

V is TRBV7-9 and J is TRBJ1-6, with TRBD1 as a possible D gene (5 bases). CDR3 length: 16 amino acids. Germline values: CDR1 SEHNR, CDR2 FQNEAQ (reference sequence). V lost 5 bases, J lost 1 base, and 12 bases lay in between. CDR3 residues: CASSPGGGSYNSPLHF. Here the CDR3 DNA reads TGTGCCAGCAGCCCGGGGGGGGGATCCTATAATTCACCCCTCCACTTT.

Worth noting for this clone: The junction and the germline gene differ at one end; a read error may be behind it. The same CDR3 arises from other DNA sequences in this sample as well. The chain couples TRBV10-3 to TRBJ2-7, with D uncertain. The CDR3 is 13 amino acids. Germline V gene lookup returns CDR1 ENHRY and CDR2 SYGVKD. This CDR3 reads CAISGASSYEQYF. CDR3 coding DNA: TGTGCTATCAGTGGCGCGAGCTCCTACGAGCAGTACTTC.

This clone was found once. The genes are TRBV4-3 and TRBJ2-1; 11 bases are shared with TRBD1. The CDR3 consists of 17 residues. The junction had 3 bases not matched to a gene; V was cut back by 0 bases and J by 2 bases. The germline CDR1 and CDR2 sequences are LGHNA and YSLEER. The CDR3 DNA follows: TGCGCCAGCAGCCAAGATCCGGGACAGGGGGCCTACAATGAGCAGTTCTTC. Translation: CASSQDPGQGAYNEQFF.

The CDR3 nucleotides read TGTGCCAGCAGCCTCGCAGGGTCTAGCAATCAGCCCCAGCATTTT. Translated, it gives CASSLAGSSNQPQHF. The chain joins TRBV7-9 to TRBJ1-5; weak D call: TRBD1 (5 bases). This CDR3 contains 15 residues. Germline V gene sequence: CDR1 SEHNR, CDR2 FQNEAQ (reference sequence). The V gene lost 5 bases and the J gene lost 0 bases, with 11 bases spanning the gap.

The chain uses TRBV9 and TRBJ2-7; the match to TRBD1 covers 7 bases. The V gene's germline CDR1 is SGDLS and CDR2 YYNGEE. The CDR3 totals 16 residues. V trimming: 1 base; J trimming: 7 bases; junction bases outside the gene matches: 14. Here the CDR3 DNA reads TGTGCCAGCAGCGTATCCGGGACAGACGTTTTTGTGGAGCAGTACTTC. Protein sequence: CASSVSGTDVFVEQYF.

This chain uses TRBV4-1 with TRBJ1-5; 7 bases match TRBD1. Trimming at V came to 4 bases and at J to 3 bases, leaving 12 bases not matched to a gene. The length of the CDR3 is 17 residues. The germline gives CDR1 MGHRA, CDR2 YSYEKL. CDR3 protein: CASSLRSGGTDNQPQHF. The CDR3 DNA sequence: TGCGCCAGCAGCCTCAGGTCAGGCGGGACAGACAATCAGCCCCAGCATTTT.

This clone was found once. The rearrangement joins TRBV5-8 to TRBJ2-3, with 10 bases fitting TRBD2. V gave up 0 bases and J gave up 3 bases; unmatched junction bases: 10. The CDR3 contains 18 residues. Germline V gives CDR1 SGHTS, CDR2 YDEGEE. The CDR3 protein is CASSLEAGGRGSTDTQYF. CDR3 DNA sequence: TGTGCCAGCAGCTTGGAAGCGGGGGGGCGTGGGAGTACAGATACGCAGTATTTT.

The chain joins TRBV14 to TRBJ2-5; the D gene is possibly TRBD2 (5 bases). Germline values: CDR1 SGHDN, CDR2 FVKESK. CDR3 length: 16 residues. V was trimmed by 2 bases and J by 11 bases, leaving 24 bases between them. This CDR3 reads CASSQKEGRQVREQYF. In DNA form, the CDR3 reads TGTGCCAGCAGCCAAAAGGAAGGTCGGCAAGTAAGGGAGCAGTACTTC.

V gene TRBV5-4 combines with J gene TRBJ1-4; 7 bases are shared with TRBD1. Germline assignment: CDR1 SGHNT and CDR2 YYREEE (reference sequence). This CDR3 contains 13 residues. The trim removed 8 bases at V and 5 bases at J, leaving 6 bases unmatched. The CDR3: CASSQGPNEKLFF. The CDR3 coding sequence is TGTGCCAGTTCACAGGGGCCGAATGAAAAACTGTTTTTT.

The rearrangement links TRBV5-6 to TRBJ2-7, with D perhaps TRBD2 (5 bases). This CDR3 has 14 residues. V lost 4 bases to trimming and J lost 2 bases, with 13 bases between them. From germline, CDR1 is SGHDT and CDR2 YYEEEE. The CDR3 spells CASSRADSPYEQYF. DNA of the CDR3: TGTGCCAGCAGCCGGGCGGACTCTCCCTACGAGCAGTACTTC.